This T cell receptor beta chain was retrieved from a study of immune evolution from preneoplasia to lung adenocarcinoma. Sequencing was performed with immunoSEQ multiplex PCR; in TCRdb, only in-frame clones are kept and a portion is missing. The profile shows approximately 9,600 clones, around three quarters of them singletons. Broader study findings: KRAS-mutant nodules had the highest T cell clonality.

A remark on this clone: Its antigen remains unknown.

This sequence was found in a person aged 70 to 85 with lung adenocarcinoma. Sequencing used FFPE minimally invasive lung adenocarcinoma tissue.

CDR3 sequence reads: CASSLEHRYMNTEAFF. CDR3 nucleotides: TGTGCCAGCAGCTTAGAGCACAGATACATGAACACTGAAGCTTTCTTT. This rearrangement joins TRBV7-9 to TRBJ1-1; D not resolved. The germline gives CDR1 SEHNR, CDR2 FQNEAQ (reference sequence). The CDR3 spans 16 residues. Trimming left V 1 base short and J 0 bases short, with 12 bases between.